The rows below give T cell receptor beta chains drawn from one sample of a study of T cells in Graves' hyperthyroidism and ophthalmopathy. MiXCR, run by TCRdb on the multiplex PCR reads, gives a single entry per CDR3 protein. The sample has under 700,000 distinct CDR3 sequences; 35% to 55% are singletons. The sequenced sample was peripheral blood or thyroid tissue (not recorded which). The receptors shown here come from a woman aged 18-35 years with Graves' hyperthyroidism. The CDR3 runs from the conserved cysteine through the conserved F or W. D genes are given only for firm matches. Clone size, where shown, is once, few, many, or a class for clones that have expanded.

J gene: TRBJ1-2
V gene: TRBV24-1
D gene: TRBD1
clone size: many
CDR3 DNA: TGTGCCACCAGTGATTCCCGAGGACAGGGGATCTATGGCTACACCTTC
CDR3 protein: CATSDSRGQGIYGYTF

J gene: TRBJ2-5
V gene: TRBV10-3
D gene: -
clone size: -
CDR3 DNA: TGTGCCATCAGTGACCCACCGACACAAGAGACCCAGTACTTC
CDR3 protein: CAISDPPTQETQYF

J gene: TRBJ1-2
V gene: TRBV25-1
D gene: -
clone size: medium-sized
CDR3 DNA: TGTGCCAGCAGTACCAACTATGGCTACACCTTC
CDR3 protein: CASSTNYGYTF

J gene: TRBJ2-7
V gene: TRBV28
D gene: -
clone size: few
CDR3 DNA: TGTGCCAGCACTCCCTCTAGGAACGAGCAGTACTTC
CDR3 protein: CASTPSRNEQYF

J gene: TRBJ2-7
V gene: TRBV10-3
D gene: -
clone size: many
CDR3 DNA: TGTGCCATCAGTACAAACCCTGGTGGCGAGCAGTACTTC
CDR3 protein: CAISTNPGGEQYF

J gene: TRBJ1-6
V gene: TRBV7-9
D gene: TRBD1
clone size: once
CDR3 DNA: TGCGCCAGCAGCTTGGGCCGGGACAGGGTCTCACCCCTCCACTTT
CDR3 protein: CASSLGRDRVSPLHF

J gene: TRBJ2-5
V gene: TRBV7-2
D gene: -
clone size: many
CDR3 DNA: TGTGCCAGCACCCTTAGCGGTGGAGCTCGGGGGACCCAGTACTTC
CDR3 protein: CASTLSGGARGTQYF

J gene: TRBJ2-7
V gene: TRBV9
D gene: TRBD2
clone size: few
CDR3 DNA: TGTGCCAGCAGTGAAAGCGGGAGTGGGGGCGAGCAGTACTTC
CDR3 protein: CASSESGSGGEQYF

J gene: TRBJ1-2
V gene: TRBV29-1
D gene: TRBD1
clone size: -
CDR3 DNA: TGCAGCGTTGAGTGGACAGGGGACTATGGCTACACCTTC
CDR3 protein: CSVEWTGDYGYTF

J gene: TRBJ1-2
V gene: TRBV20-1
D gene: -
clone size: -
CDR3 DNA: TGCAGTGCTAGAGACCGCAGGGGTTATGGCTACACCTTC
CDR3 protein: CSARDRRGYGYTF